There are a few counts of the clone carrying this T cell receptor beta chain. Its antigen remains unidentified. These data come from a study of blood T cells in healthy people across ages. Investigators took about 9.4 milliliters of peripheral blood from every donor. Study results and limitations: There were more naive CD4+ cells and higher diversity in long-lived donors than in aged donors. Significant beta diversity loss was already apparent by age roughly 40, declining roughly linearly.

V was pared by 4 bases and J by 7 bases, with 6 bases of the junction left unmatched. Germline V lookup: CDR1 SGHRS, CDR2 YFSETQ. The CDR3 length is 14 residues. A sample-barcoded 5' primer and a J-beta primer mix were used in a second PCR of about 7 to 12 cycles. TCRdb re-analysed the 5' RACE reads in MiXCR, keeping a single row per CDR3 protein. The data contain over 1,500,000 distinct CDR3 sequences, around half of them singletons. This chain uses TRBV5-1 with TRBJ2-1; 9 bases are a match to TRBD2. The source of this sequence is a woman aged 40-49 years in good health. The specimen sequenced was blood. CDR3 sequence reads: CASSPLAGKNEQFF. The CDR3 region has the DNA TGCGCCAGCAGCCCGCTAGCGGGAAAAAATGAGCAGTTCTTC.